The 20 T cell receptor beta chains below were found in one sample sequenced in a study of tumor-infiltrating lymphocytes in oesophageal squamous cell carcinoma. TCRdb analysed the PCR reads with MiXCR anew, one entry per CDR3 protein. The table lists over 8,000 distinct CDR3 sequences, about 64% of them singletons, with about 26% in the top ten. Sequenced input: esophageal tumor tissue. These receptors came from a female donor with esophageal squamous cell carcinoma.

This clonotype appeared a few times. The chain carries TRBV7-2 and TRBJ2-7; TRBD2 might be the D (7 bases). The J call is uncertain, as TRBJ2-1 better fits the DNA end. This CDR3 comprises 16 residues. CDR1 is SGHTA, CDR2 FQGNSA, per germline. The CDR3 DNA is TGTGCCAGCAGGGAGGGGGGGGTTGTCTCCTACAATGAGCAGTTCTTC. Protein sequence: CASREGGVVSYNEQFF.

The chain links TRBV7-9 to TRBJ1-4; D is perhaps TRBD1 (6 bases). This CDR3 spans 14 amino acids. The V gene lost 4 bases and the J gene lost 7 bases, with 13 bases spanning the gap. Germline loops: CDR1 SEHNR, CDR2 FQNEAQ (reference sequence). CDR3 in amino acids: CASSYRDLAEKLFF. The DNA for the CDR3 is TGTGCCAGCAGCTACAGGGATCTTGCTGAAAAACTGTTTTTT.

For the CDR3, the DNA is TGTGCCAGCAGTTCTTTGATGAACACTGAAGCTTTCTTT. Its protein product is CASSSLMNTEAFF. V is TRBV12-3 or TRBV12-4 and J is TRBJ1-1; D is uncertain. Trimming removed 4 bases at V and 0 bases at J, with 6 bases between. The CDR3 totals 13 residues.

Many counts were recorded for this clonotype. The V gene is TRBV5-1, the J gene TRBJ2-7; the match to TRBD1 covers 9 bases. The germline CDR1 and CDR2 sequences are SGHRS and YFSETQ. The CDR3 sequence is 14 residues long. V lost 4 bases to trimming and J lost 4 bases; unmatched junction nucleotides: 6. The CDR3 bases are TGCGCCAGCAGCGCTTCCGGGACAGGGTACGAGCAGTACTTC. It encodes CASSASGTGYEQYF.

This chain connects TRBV7-4 to TRBJ2-7; 8 bases map to TRBD1. Looked up from germline, CDR1 is SGHVT and CDR2 is SQSDAQ. V lost 3 bases to trimming and J lost 3 bases; unmatched junction nucleotides: 10. The CDR3 runs 16 residues. The CDR3 DNA reads as TGTGCCAGCAGCTTTCCTGGACAGGGAAGGGGCTACGAGCAGTACTTC. This encodes CASSFPGQGRGYEQYF.

This clonotype was counted a single time. V and J are TRBV7-6 and TRBJ2-5, with a weak D call TRBD2 (6 bases). The J call may be incorrect, as the DNA end agrees better with TRBJ2-7. This CDR3 contains 15 residues. Germline values: CDR1 SGHVS, CDR2 FNYEAQ. This CDR3 reads CASSLGASVAYEQYF. CDR3 coding DNA: TGTGCCAGCAGCTTAGGGGCTAGCGTAGCCTACGAGCAGTACTTC.

This rearrangement joins TRBV28 to TRBJ2-5, with 9 nucleotides matching TRBD2. The germline V gene has CDR1 MDHEN and CDR2 SYDVKM. V dropped 6 bases and J dropped 4; count of bases not matched to a gene: 9. The length of the CDR3 is 15 residues. In nucleotides, the CDR3 is TGTGCCAGCAGCTCCGGGACTAGCCGGGGAGAGACCCAGTACTTC. Translating it yields CASSSGTSRGETQYF.

The J gene is TRBJ2-7, the V gene TRBV10-3, with TRBD2 matching over 8 bases. TRBJ2-1 matches the DNA end more closely, so the J call is doubtful. This CDR3 has 16 residues. Germline CDR1 and CDR2: ENHRY and SYGVKD. CDR3 protein: CAIMYSQAGDVGEQFF. CDR3 nucleotides: TGTGCCATCATGTATTCGCAAGCGGGAGATGTTGGTGAGCAGTTCTTC.

This chain links TRBV18 with TRBJ2-7; 10 nucleotides agree with TRBD1. The DNA end favors TRBJ2-5, so the J call may be wrong. This CDR3 has 17 residues. CDR1 KGHSH and CDR2 LQKENI come from the germline V gene. The CDR3 sequence: CASSPTTGGAAGETQYF. In DNA form, the CDR3 reads TGTGCCAGCTCACCAACGACAGGGGGCGCTGCTGGGGAGACCCAGTACTTC.

The genes are TRBV7-9 and TRBJ2-4; 10 positions agree with TRBD1. The J call may be wrong; the DNA end is better matched by TRBJ2-1. CDR3 length: 15 amino acids. Germline V CDR1 and CDR2: SEHNR, FQNEAQ (reference sequence). Here the CDR3 DNA reads TGTGCCAGCTCCTCCCGGGACAGGGGACGGGGTGAGCAGTTCTTC. Translation gives CASSSRDRGRGEQFF.

The chain carries TRBV7-8 and TRBJ2-4; TRBD1 agrees at 8 bases. The J call may be in error: the DNA end matches TRBJ2-7 better. The CDR3 covers 17 residues. CDR1 SGHVS and CDR2 FQNEAQ come from the germline V gene. In DNA form, the CDR3 reads TGTGCCAGCAGCCCCTCAGCAGGGGGCGCAGCCCACTACGAGCAGTACTTC. Protein sequence: CASSPSAGGAAHYEQYF.

This clonotype was seen a few times. The genes are TRBV7-2 and TRBJ2-3, with 12 positions matching TRBD2. CDR1 is SGHTA and CDR2 is FQGNSA in the germline V gene. The J segment lost 1 base and the V segment lost 4 bases, leaving 9 bases of the junction unmatched. The CDR3 contains 18 residues. The CDR3 region is CASSSQTSGRWGTDTQYF. CDR3 bases: TGTGCCAGCAGCTCCCAGACTAGCGGGAGATGGGGCACAGATACGCAGTATTTT.

This clonotype has more than one count but fewer than ten. CDR3 in amino acids: CASSLWGESSYNEQFF. The CDR3 DNA follows: TGTGCCAGCAGTTTATGGGGGGAGAGCTCCTACAATGAGCAGTTCTTC. V usage is TRBV12-3 or TRBV12-4 and J usage is TRBJ2-1; D possibly corresponds to TRBD2 (6 bases). Trimming removed 2 bases from V and 0 bases from J, with 11 bases in between. This CDR3 is 16 amino acids long.

Worth noting for this clonotype: Since the CDR3 does not end with the conserved phenylalanine or tryptophan, this likely comes from a read error. It is unclear where the CDR3 begins or ends on the DNA, so no DNA is shown, and the CDR3 is as TCRdb lists it. The chain is built from TRBV7-3 and TRBJ2-3; the table calls TRBD2, which could not be checked here. The CDR3 region is 15 residues in length, termini included. The germline gives CDR1 SGHTA, CDR2 FQGTGA. CDR3 sequence reads: CASSSVAEETQYFGP.

The rearrangement joins TRBV7-2 to TRBJ2-5; the D gene is possibly TRBD2 (6 bases). The J call may be incorrect, as the DNA end agrees better with TRBJ2-1. The CDR3 extends over 18 amino acids. The germline V gene encodes CDR1 SGHTA and CDR2 FQGNSA. For the CDR3, the DNA is TGTGCCAGCAGCTTAGGCCCTCGACTAGAATATGGCTACAATGAGCAGTTCTTC. Translating it yields CASSLGPRLEYGYNEQFF.

The chain uses TRBV12-3 or TRBV12-4 and TRBJ2-7; no firm D call. The end of the DNA aligns better with TRBJ2-5, so the J call may be wrong. CDR3 length: 13 residues. This CDR3 is CASTPDGQETQYF. The CDR3 region has the DNA TGTGCCAGCACCCCGGACGGACAAGAGACCCAGTACTTC.

The rearrangement uses TRBV27 and TRBJ2-7; 13 nucleotides align to TRBD2. TRBJ2-1 explains the end of the DNA better; the J call may be wrong. CDR1 is MNHEY, CDR2 SMNVEV, per germline (reference sequence). The CDR3 totals 19 residues. The CDR3 loop reads CASSSMGGGLAGEGNEQFF. DNA of the CDR3: TGTGCCAGCAGTTCAATGGGTGGCGGACTAGCGGGAGAGGGCAATGAGCAGTTCTTC.

This clonotype was seen more than once but under ten times. The rearrangement uses TRBV7-8 and TRBJ2-5, with D perhaps TRBD2 (6 bases). The germline V and J ends were trimmed by 2 bases and 1 base, with 11 bases remaining between them. The CDR3 extends over 15 amino acids. In germline, CDR1 is SGHVS, CDR2 FQNEAQ. The CDR3 spells CASSLMGGFQETQYF. In DNA form, the CDR3 reads TGTGCCAGCAGCTTAATGGGAGGTTTCCAAGAGACCCAGTACTTC.

The V gene is TRBV7-2, the J gene TRBJ2-3, with TRBD1 identical over 7 bases. Germline loops: CDR1 SGHTA, CDR2 FQGNSA. V shed 8 bases and J 6 bases; nucleotides not matched to a gene: 17. The CDR3 is 16 residues long. The CDR3 spells CASAYLDREPSDTQYF. The CDR3 DNA sequence: TGTGCCAGCGCCTACCTAGACAGGGAACCTTCCGATACGCAGTATTTT.

The chain links TRBV7-9 to TRBJ2-2, with unresolved D. The germline CDR1 and CDR2 sequences are SEHNR and FQNEAQ (reference sequence). V was trimmed by 1 base and J by 5 bases, leaving 2 bases between them. CDR3 size: 12 residues. CDR3 DNA sequence: TGTGCCAGCAGCTTAGATACCGGGGAGCTGTTTTTT. It encodes CASSLDTGELFF.